The 2 T cell receptor beta chains given below trace back to one sample, sequenced in a study of beta chain features in type 1 diabetes. Expressed TCRB transcripts got sequenced, as all isolated RNA was reverse transcribed. The data were produced by immunoSEQ multiplex PCR, yet TCRdb's version contains in-frame clones alone and is incomplete. The sample carries hundreds of thousands of clones, around 13% recorded once. Sequencing was performed on naive CD4+ T cells from blood. All receptors derive from a man aged 18 to 29 in good health.

The DNA for the CDR3 is TGTGCCAGCTCACCCCGGGACAGAACTAACTATGGCTACACCTTC. As protein: CASSPRDRTNYGYTF. V usage is TRBV18 and J usage is TRBJ1-2, with 7 nucleotides matching TRBD1. The CDR3 is 15 amino acids. J gave up 0 bases and V 3 bases, and 4 bases lay outside the gene matches. Germline V gene lookup returns CDR1 KGHSH and CDR2 LQKENI.

Remarks on this clone: This specimen includes other DNA sequences encoding the same CDR3. The chain carries TRBV7-9 and TRBJ1-2; TRBD1 agrees at 7 bases. The CDR3 consists of 14 residues. Germline CDR1 and CDR2: SEHNR and FQNEAQ (reference sequence). Trimming took 1 base from V and 5 from J; bases not matched to a gene: 4. The chain's CDR3 is CASSLGGGRYGYTF. The CDR3 coding sequence is TGTGCCAGCAGCTTAGGAGGGGGCCGGTATGGCTACACCTTC.